Shown below are 8 T cell receptor beta chains from a single sample sequenced in a study of blood T cell repertoires in COVID-19 (dated by TCRdb to about 2020). The method was the immunoSEQ multiplex PCR assay. The immuneACCESS repertoire file appears here via TCRdb, limited to in-frame rearrangements. These files lack a portion of the clones; in checked studies, under half of the deficit traces to unresolved V genes, and the cause of the others is not known. The sample data list about 310,000 clones, and about 91% of these were observed just once. The top ten clones comprise approximately 9.8% of the sample. Sequenced input: PBMCs or T cells enriched from blood (not recorded which). The receptors were gathered from a woman aged 40-49 years who had recovered from COVID-19.

The chain is built from TRBV28 and TRBJ2-1; 10 bases fit TRBD2. Germline CDR1 is MDHEN and CDR2 is SYDVKM. The CDR3 runs to 15 residues. Trimming cost V 4 bases and J 5 bases; bases outside gene matches: 5. The CDR3 is CASSSIAGGHNEQFF. For the CDR3, the DNA is TGTGCCAGCAGTTCTATAGCGGGGGGACACAATGAGCAGTTCTTC.

A word on this clone: An end of the junction does not agree with germline; a read error may underlie this. This chain uses TRBV7-6 with TRBJ2-7, with 12 bases matching TRBD1. Germline CDR1 SGHVS, CDR2 FNYEAQ. The CDR3 runs to 15 residues. The CDR3 sequence: CASSLGGQGAYEQYF. In nucleotides, the CDR3 is TGTGCCAGCAGTTTAGGGGGACAGGGGGCTTACGAGCAGTACTTC.

The chain combines TRBV28 with TRBJ1-1; 10 bases fit TRBD1. CDR3 length equals 15 residues. Germline loops: CDR1 MDHEN, CDR2 SYDVKM. After removal of 5 bases from V and 4 bases from J, the junction contained 7 bases not matched to a gene. The CDR3 here is CASSPPGQGSTEAFF. In nucleotides, the CDR3 is TGTGCCAGCAGTCCCCCGGGACAGGGGTCCACTGAAGCTTTCTTT.

This clone has only one observation. The genes are TRBV5-6 and TRBJ1-1; 7 nucleotides line up with TRBD1. The germline CDR1 and CDR2 sequences are SGHDT and YYEEEE. The CDR3 runs 16 residues. Trimming cost V 2 bases and J 1 base; bases outside gene matches: 8. CDR3 DNA sequence: TGTGCCAGCAGCTTACTGGACAGGATGTCGAACACTGAAGCTTTCTTT. Amino acid sequence: CASSLLDRMSNTEAFF.

This sequence joins TRBV3-1 (or the pseudogene TRBV3-2) and TRBJ2-3; D is unclear. Trimming removed 4 bases from V and 3 bases from J, with 17 bases in between. Germline lookup yields CDR1 LGHDT and CDR2 YNNKEL (reference sequence). The CDR3 is 16 residues long. This chain's CDR3 is CASSLRSGRGTDTQYF. CDR3 nucleotides: TGTGCCAGCAGCCTCCGGAGTGGCCGTGGTACAGATACGCAGTATTTT.

V gene TRBV19 combines with J gene TRBJ2-5; 7 nucleotides agree with TRBD1. The trim removed 1 base at V and 2 bases at J, leaving 4 bases unmatched. Germline CDR1 LNHDA, CDR2 SQIVND (reference sequence). The CDR3 sequence is 15 residues long. CDR3 loop: CASSIGTGWQETQYF. The CDR3 region has the DNA TGTGCCAGTAGTATAGGGACAGGTTGGCAAGAGACCCAGTACTTC.

In regard to this clone: Other DNA sequences in the sample encode the same CDR3. The chain combines TRBV7-3 with TRBJ2-1, with D possibly TRBD2 on 5 matching bases. There are 13 residues in the CDR3. Germline V gene lookup returns CDR1 SGHTA and CDR2 FQGTGA. V lost 5 bases and J 4 bases, leaving 9 bases between the germline ends. CDR3 bases: TGTGCCAGCAGCCGCGGGTCTTACAATGAGCAGTTCTTC. Amino acids: CASSRGSYNEQFF.

The chain carries TRBV30 and TRBJ2-3, with TRBD1 matching 9 bases. Germline V lookup: CDR1 GTSNPN, CDR2 SVGIG (reference sequence). J lost 0 bases, V lost 7 bases, and 2 bases had no gene match. The CDR3 length is 13 residues. The CDR3 DNA reads TGTGCCTTACAGGGGGCTAGCACAGATACGCAGTATTTT. Translating it yields CALQGASTDTQYF.